One and the same sample provided the 26 T cell receptor beta chains below, sequenced in a study of blood T cell repertoires in COVID-19. Sequencing used immunoSEQ multiplex PCR; TCRdb keeps in-frame clones, though not all of them. The data show 150,000 or so clones, 85% to 95% seen once. Sequencing input: peripheral blood. The receptors were sampled from a woman aged 60-70 years with COVID-19, enrolled during active disease.

The chain joins TRBV2 to TRBJ1-1; 8 bases are shared with TRBD1. Germline assignment: CDR1 SNHLY and CDR2 FYNNEI. The CDR3 contains 15 residues. Unmatched junction bases numbered 13, after V lost 4 bases and J lost 9 bases. The CDR3 DNA sequence: TGTGCCAGCAGTGGACGGACAGGGCCCGCCTCAAAAGCTTTCTTT. Amino acid sequence: CASSGRTGPASKAFF.

The chain is built from TRBV11-2 and TRBJ1-2; D may be TRBD1 (5 bases). The CDR3 covers 13 residues. The V end lost 2 bases, the J end lost 8 bases, and 12 bases lay between the germline ends. CDR1 and CDR2 (germline): SGHAT, FQNNGV. The CDR3 DNA reads TGTGCCAGCAGCTTAAGGGGACTAGGGGGCTACACCTTC. Translating it yields CASSLRGLGGYTF.

V usage is TRBV11-3 and J usage is TRBJ2-2; 7 positions match TRBD1. CDR1 is SGHNT and CDR2 is YENEEA in the germline V gene. V lost 3 bases to trimming and J lost 1 base; unmatched junction nucleotides: 5. CDR3 size: 16 residues. The CDR3: CASSFRQGMNTGELFF. CDR3 coding DNA: TGTGCCAGCAGCTTCCGACAGGGAATGAACACCGGGGAGCTGTTTTTT.

This chain connects TRBV27 to TRBJ1-1; D ambiguous. The V end lost 8 bases, the J end lost 6 bases, and 10 bases lay between the germline ends. Looked up from germline, CDR1 is MNHEY and CDR2 is SMNVEV (reference sequence). The length of the CDR3 is 11 residues. The CDR3 here is CASRYRAEAFF. The CDR3 DNA follows: TGTGCCAGCCGGTATCGGGCTGAAGCTTTCTTT.

J is TRBJ1-6 and V is TRBV3-1 (or the pseudogene TRBV3-2); D gene unclear. Germline V gives CDR1 LGHDT, CDR2 YNNKEL (reference sequence). V dropped 1 base and J dropped 7 bases, with 8 bases sitting between them. The CDR3 loop spans 14 amino acids. This chain's CDR3 is CASSQGAVNSPLHF. DNA for the CDR3: TGTGCCAGCAGCCAAGGGGCAGTGAATTCACCCCTCCACTTT.

This rearrangement joins TRBV5-4 to TRBJ1-1; D is unresolved. Trimming removed 0 bases at V and 0 bases at J, with 3 bases between. This CDR3 is 13 amino acids long. Per the germline V gene, CDR1 is SGHNT and CDR2 is YYREEE (reference sequence). The CDR3: CASSLVMNTEAFF. In DNA, the CDR3 is TGTGCCAGCAGCTTGGTTATGAACACTGAAGCTTTCTTT.

The V and J genes are TRBV7-2 and TRBJ1-6; D is perhaps TRBD1 (5 bases). The germline gives CDR1 SGHTA, CDR2 FQGNSA. CDR3 length equals 14 residues. The V end lost 3 bases, the J end lost 9 bases, and 12 bases lay between the germline ends. CDR3 protein: CASSLKAGGSPLHF. The CDR3, as DNA: TGTGCCAGCAGCTTGAAGGCCGGGGGTTCACCCCTCCACTTT.

The chain is built from TRBV10-3 and TRBJ1-4; maybe TRBD1 (6 bases). The CDR3 runs 15 residues. V was pared by 2 bases and J by 5 bases, with 12 bases between. CDR1 is ENHRY and CDR2 is SYGVKD in the germline V gene. The CDR3 loop is CAISEPGRGNEKLFF. CDR3 sequence (DNA): TGTGCCATCAGTGAGCCCGGCAGGGGAAATGAAAAACTGTTTTTT.

This chain connects TRBV3-1 (or the pseudogene TRBV3-2) to TRBJ1-1; the D gene is possibly TRBD1 (6 bases). CDR3 length: 13 amino acids. The V gene's germline CDR1 is LGHDT and CDR2 YNNKEL (reference sequence). V was clipped by 7 bases and J by 1 base, with 10 bases between them. DNA of the CDR3: TGTGCCAGCACCGCGACAGGGAACACTGAAGCTTTCTTT. Translation: CASTATGNTEAFF.

The chain carries TRBV9 and TRBJ2-2; D possibly corresponds to TRBD2 (5 bases). CDR1 and CDR2 from the germline V gene are SGDLS and YYNGEE. This CDR3 has 14 residues. The V gene lost 0 bases and the J gene lost 6 bases, with 9 bases spanning the gap. The CDR3 coding sequence is TGTGCCAGCAGCGTAGCGGGGTTGTCCGGGGAGCTGTTTTTT. It specifies CASSVAGLSGELFF.

The chain is built from TRBV6-5 and TRBJ1-5; TRBD1 aligns across 7 bases. Germline V gene data show CDR1 as MNHEY and CDR2 as SVGAGI. This CDR3 comprises 16 residues. V shed 0 bases, J shed 0 bases, and the junction held 2 bases outside the gene matches. The CDR3 DNA follows: TGTGCCAGCAGTTACTCGGGGACAGCTAGCAATCAGCCCCAGCATTTT. It specifies CASSYSGTASNQPQHF.

The V call is TRBV6-2 or TRBV6-3, the J call TRBJ1-2; D is ambiguous. The CDR3 has 14 amino acids. Germline V gene data show CDR1 as MNHEY and CDR2 as SVGEGT. The germline V and J ends were trimmed by 2 bases and 4 bases, with 11 bases remaining between them. CDR3 DNA sequence: TGTGCCAGCAGTTACGAGCGGGTCACCTATGGCTACACCTTC. This encodes CASSYERVTYGYTF.

This clone has just one count. V is TRBV3-1 (or the pseudogene TRBV3-2) and J is TRBJ1-6; perhaps TRBD1 as D (6 bases). V lost 4 bases and J 6 bases, leaving 13 bases between the germline ends. The CDR3 spans 15 residues. From germline, CDR1 is LGHDT and CDR2 YNNKEL (reference sequence). The CDR3 DNA is TGTGCCAGCAGCCCCCTGGGGGCGGGTAATTCACCCCTCCACTTT. The encoded protein is CASSPLGAGNSPLHF.

The gene calls are TRBV5-4 and TRBJ1-2; TRBD1 agrees at 9 bases. Per germline, CDR1 SGHNT and CDR2 YYREEE (reference sequence). The junction had 3 bases not matched to a gene; V was cut back by 1 base and J by 2 bases. This CDR3 contains 15 residues. DNA of the CDR3: TGTGCCAGCAGCTTGCCCGGGACAGGGAACTATGGCTACACCTTC. It codes for CASSLPGTGNYGYTF.

The chain uses TRBV27 and TRBJ1-1; D might be TRBD1 (6 bases). Germline CDR1 and CDR2: MNHEY and SMNVEV (reference sequence). Trimming shortened V by 3 bases and J by 4 bases, and 9 bases separated the two germline ends. This CDR3 comprises 13 residues. CDR3 sequence: CASSFRQATEAFF. DNA for the CDR3: TGTGCCAGCAGTTTTAGACAGGCCACTGAAGCTTTCTTT.

The chain combines TRBV15 with TRBJ1-5; TRBD1 aligns across 7 bases. Per the germline V gene, CDR1 is LNHNV and CDR2 is YYDKDF (reference sequence). Unmatched junction bases numbered 4, after V lost 2 bases and J lost 12 bases. The CDR3 sequence is 12 residues long. DNA of the CDR3: TGTGCCACCAGCAGACTCCGGGACAGCCAGCATTTT. Translation: CATSRLRDSQHF. The complete variable domain, with remaining parts taken from reference TRBV15 and TRBJ1-5, reads DAMVIQNPRYQVTQFGKPVTLSCSQTLNHNVMYWYQQKSSQAPKLLFHYYDKDFNNEADTPDNFQSRRPNTSFCFLDIRSPGLGDTAMYLCATSRLRDSQHFGDGTRLSIL.

J is TRBJ2-4 and V is TRBV5-4; 10 bases are shared with TRBD2. J lost 2 bases, V lost 0 bases, and 2 bases had no gene match. Germline-derived CDR1 and CDR2 are SGHNT and YYREEE (reference sequence). The length of the CDR3 is 16 residues. The CDR3 sequence: CASSLGLAGSKNIQYF. CDR3 bases: TGTGCCAGCAGCTTGGGACTAGCGGGTTCCAAAAACATTCAGTACTTC.

CDR3 coding DNA: TGTGCCAGCAGTCCCTGGGACAGAGGACATTCACCCCTCCACTTT. Its translation is CASSPWDRGHSPLHF. V and J are TRBV27 and TRBJ1-6; 7 bases line up with TRBD1. Germline trimming cut 5 bases from V and 8 bases from J; bases unmatched to any gene: 9. CDR1 MNHEY and CDR2 SMNVEV come from the germline V gene (reference sequence). This CDR3 is 15 amino acids long.

V gene TRBV6-2 or TRBV6-3 combines with J gene TRBJ1-5, with D unresolved. Germline CDR1 MNHEY, CDR2 SVGEGT. V lost 4 bases and J 2 bases, leaving 15 bases between the germline ends. The CDR3 runs to 16 residues. CDR3 coding DNA: TGTGCCAGCAGTTCTAACCTCGGGGTGGGCAATCAGCCCCAGCATTTT. Translation: CASSSNLGVGNQPQHF.

The chain joins TRBV7-8 to TRBJ1-5; 11 bases agree with TRBD1. The CDR3 runs to 16 residues. The germline gives CDR1 SGHVS, CDR2 FQNEAQ. The V segment lost 5 bases and the J segment 10 bases; nucleotides outside the gene matches: 13. The CDR3 nucleotides are TGTGCCAGCAGCCCAAGGGACAGGGGGACTGATGGACCCCAGCATTTT. It encodes CASSPRDRGTDGPQHF.

The genes are TRBV4-2 and TRBJ2-5, with 11 bases fitting TRBD2. V shed 3 bases, J shed 5 bases, and the junction held 14 bases outside the gene matches. Germline assignment: CDR1 LGHNA and CDR2 YNFKEQ. The CDR3 sequence is 18 residues long. CDR3 sequence: CASSQVAGGLAVGETQYF. CDR3 coding DNA: TGTGCCAGCAGCCAGGTAGCAGGGGGACTAGCGGTAGGGGAGACCCAGTACTTC.

This clone was recorded once. The CDR3 region has the DNA TGTGCCAGCAGCTTCGGACAGAACACTGAAGCTTTCTTT. Its protein is CASSFGQNTEAFF. This chain links TRBV11-3 with TRBJ1-1, with D perhaps matching TRBD1 (5 bases). Trimming cost V 3 bases and J 1 base, with 6 bases left between them. CDR3 size: 13 residues. Germline-derived CDR1 and CDR2 are SGHNT and YENEEA.

The J gene is TRBJ1-1, the V gene TRBV7-6; 7 nucleotides match TRBD1. Germline V gene lookup returns CDR1 SGHVS and CDR2 FNYEAQ. Trimming cost V 5 bases and J 3 bases; bases outside gene matches: 3. The CDR3 is 13 amino acids. Written as DNA, the CDR3 is TGTGCCAGCAGCGCCGACAGGGACACTGAAGCTTTCTTT. Residues: CASSADRDTEAFF.

The chain is built from TRBV3-1 (or the pseudogene TRBV3-2) and TRBJ2-7, with 13 positions matching TRBD2. Per the germline V gene, CDR1 is LGHDT and CDR2 is YNNKEL (reference sequence). This CDR3 has 17 amino acids. V shed 3 bases and J 2 bases; nucleotides not matched to a gene: 7. The CDR3 protein is CASSHPTSGGQAYEQYF. The DNA of the CDR3 is TGTGCCAGCAGCCATCCGACTAGCGGGGGGCAGGCCTACGAGCAGTACTTC.

V gene TRBV7-3 combines with J gene TRBJ2-3, with 8 bases fitting TRBD2. The length of the CDR3 is 15 residues. The V gene end was trimmed by 4 bases and the J gene end by 2 bases; junction bases not matched to a gene: 5. The germline V gene has CDR1 SGHTA and CDR2 FQGTGA. CDR3 residues: CASSSPGGNTDTQYF. In DNA, the CDR3 is TGTGCCAGCAGCTCCCCGGGGGGGAACACAGATACGCAGTATTTT.

The V call is TRBV6-5, the J call TRBJ1-6; D might be TRBD1 (5 bases). Trimming took off 6 bases at V and 7 bases at J, with 16 bases between the two ends. Per the germline V gene, CDR1 is MNHEY and CDR2 is SVGAGI. This CDR3 comprises 15 residues. The CDR3 DNA reads as TGTGCCAGCAGGGCCATACAGGCCGGGAATTCACCCCTCCACTTT. Translated: CASRAIQAGNSPLHF.